The clone carrying this TCR beta chain occurred a few times. Its antigen is not known. Reverse transcribing all isolated RNA meant expressed TCRB transcripts were sequenced. Reads from naive, central memory and regulatory T cell samples averaged approximately 3.7 million. Profiling relied on immunoSEQ multiplex PCR, and the TCRdb table lists in-frame clones only, not all of them. The top ten clones hold 0.62% of a sample with around 190,000 clones, approximately 13% of them seen once. Cell sorting via CD45RO/CCR7/CD25/CD127/CD95/CD27 was performed to obtain CD4+ naive, central memory, regulatory and stem cell-like memory cells. The data derive from a study of beta chain features in type 1 diabetes. General study results and limits: PCR might show a preference for shorter templates, equally across patients and controls.

With 7 bases removed from V and 1 base from J, the gap between germline ends came to 15 bases. CDR1 and CDR2 (germline): MNHNY, SVGAGI (reference sequence). CDR3 size: 15 residues. The sequenced material came from central memory CD4+ T cells from blood. The origin of this receptor is a woman aged 18-30 years in good health. The chain joins TRBV6-6 to TRBJ2-3, with D possibly being TRBD2 (6 bases). This chain's CDR3 is CASTGWPGGTDTQYF. The CDR3 bases are TGTGCCAGCACGGGGTGGCCGGGGGGCACAGATACGCAGTATTTT.